This section outlines one T cell receptor (beta chain) sequence together with its context. This specimen belongs to a study of blood T cell repertoires in COVID-19. How the authors handled the data: Reference gene primer amplification gave estimated nucleated cell counts. TCRdb keeps only in-frame clones here, not all; method: immunoSEQ multiplex PCR. V and J calls and clone size are given by that table; D and trimming were obtained from the DNA. Of approximately 170,000 clones detected, approximately 85% appear once; the ten largest clones hold roughly 10%. Resolution of symptoms, clearance, or two negative PCRs was present in recovered Cohort 3 donors. Sample: PBMCs or T cells enriched from blood (not recorded which). This TCR derives from a woman in her late teens or twenties who had recovered from COVID-19.

The CDR3 DNA reads as TGTGCCAGCAGCACGAGACTAGCGGGAGTCCGCCTTTTCGATGAGCAGTTCTTC. This codes for CASSTRLAGVRLFDEQFF. The V and J genes are TRBV9 and TRBJ2-1; TRBD2 matches 12 bases. Looked up from germline, CDR1 is SGDLS and CDR2 is YYNGEE. This CDR3 has 18 residues. With 4 bases clipped from V and 8 bases from J, the junction kept 16 bases outside the gene matches. Based on the CDR3 plus reference TRBV9 and TRBJ2-1, the full variable domain is DSGVTQTPKHLITATGQRVTLRCSPRSGDLSVYWYQQSLDQGLQFLIQYYNGEERAKGNILERFSAQQFPDLHSELNLSSLELGDSALYFCASSTRLAGVRLFDEQFFGPGTRLTVL.